The 20 T cell receptor beta chains in this list originate from one sample, sequenced in a study of blood T cell repertoires in COVID-19. Sequencing was performed with immunoSEQ multiplex PCR; in TCRdb, only in-frame clones are kept and a portion is missing. Of a few hundred thousand clones listed, about 90% are singletons. The sequenced material came from PBMCs or T cells enriched from blood (not recorded which). The receptors shown here come from a woman aged 30 to 39 who had recovered from COVID-19.

J is TRBJ1-2 and V is TRBV6-5, with D tentatively TRBD1 (5 bases). Germline V gene sequence: CDR1 MNHEY, CDR2 SVGAGI. The CDR3 has 15 residues. V was cut by 5 bases and J by 0 bases, with 13 bases left in between. As DNA, the CDR3 is TGTGCCAGCAGTAGTGGCGGGGCCGCTAACTATGGCTACACCTTC. Its translation is CASSSGGAANYGYTF.

The chain uses TRBV19 and TRBJ1-1; 9 bases are a match to TRBD1. The CDR3 loop spans 15 amino acids. Germline CDR1 LNHDA, CDR2 SQIVND (reference sequence). V was clipped by 5 bases and J by 0 bases; unmatched bases: 4. CDR3: CASSLGQGMNTEAFF. The CDR3 bases are TGTGCCAGTAGTCTCGGACAGGGGATGAACACTGAAGCTTTCTTT.

This rearrangement joins TRBV6-5 to TRBJ1-2, with TRBD1 as a possible D gene (5 bases). V was clipped by 0 bases and J by 8 bases, with 13 bases between them. This CDR3 is 14 amino acids long. Germline-derived CDR1 and CDR2 are MNHEY and SVGAGI. The CDR3 loop reads CASSYSGVGLGYTF. The CDR3 nucleotides are TGTGCCAGCAGTTACTCAGGGGTTGGATTAGGCTACACCTTC.

V gene TRBV18 combines with J gene TRBJ1-2; 9 bases fit TRBD1. The CDR3 runs to 15 residues. J lost 5 bases, V lost 4 bases, and 8 bases had no gene match. Germline V gene data show CDR1 as KGHSH and CDR2 as LQKENI. The CDR3 nucleotides read TGTGCCAGCTCACAACAGGGACAGGGTTTATATGGCTACACCTTC. This gives the protein CASSQQGQGLYGYTF.

This chain connects TRBV24-1 to TRBJ2-5; D gene unclear. Germline CDR1 KGHDR, CDR2 SFDVKD. The CDR3 sequence is 14 residues long. Between the trimmed V and J ends, which lost 9 bases and 2 bases, there was a span of 15 bases. Here the CDR3 reads CATVCGSFQETQYF. CDR3 nucleotides: TGTGCCACCGTATGCGGAAGTTTTCAAGAGACCCAGTACTTC.

The V gene is TRBV9, the J gene TRBJ1-6; D call uncertain. The V end lost 2 bases, the J end lost 0 bases, and 6 bases lay between the germline ends. Germline assignment: CDR1 SGDLS and CDR2 YYNGEE. The CDR3 runs to 15 residues. The DNA for the CDR3 is TGTGCCAGCAGCGTCGTGAGCTCCTATAATTCACCCCTCCACTTT. Its translation: CASSVVSSYNSPLHF.

V gene TRBV4-1 combines with J gene TRBJ2-3; D is uncertain. V was pared by 6 bases and J by 2 bases, with 3 bases between. The V gene's germline CDR1 is MGHRA and CDR2 YSYEKL. This CDR3 is built from 11 residues. The CDR3: CASRATDTQYF. DNA of the CDR3: TGCGCCAGCAGGGCCACAGATACGCAGTATTTT.

The V and J genes are TRBV11-3 and TRBJ2-7; a weak D match, TRBD2 (6 bases). CDR1 is SGHNT and CDR2 is YENEEA in the germline V gene. Trimming removed 3 bases at V and 7 bases at J, with 13 bases between. The CDR3 length is 13 residues. The CDR3 protein is CASSLGGGREQYF. The CDR3 DNA reads TGTGCCAGCAGCTTGGGGGGAGGAAGGGAGCAGTACTTC.

The table lists this clone with a few counts. V usage is TRBV14 and J usage is TRBJ2-3, with 12 nucleotides matching TRBD2. Unmatched junction bases numbered 11, after V lost 4 bases and J lost 6 bases. The CDR3 consists of 17 residues. Germline loops: CDR1 SGHDN, CDR2 FVKESK. CDR3 DNA: TGTGCCAGCAGCCGAGTACTAGCGGGGGGCCTTGGGGATACGCAGTATTTT. Its translation: CASSRVLAGGLGDTQYF. Full variable domain (outside the CDR3, taken from reference TRBV14 and TRBJ2-3): EAGVTQFPSHSVIEKGQTVTLRCDPISGHDNLYWYRRVMGKEIKFLLHFVKESKQDESGMPNNRFLAERTGGTYSTLKVQPAELEDSGVYFCASSRVLAGGLGDTQYFGPGTRLTVL.

Only a few counts were recorded for this clone. Other DNA sequences of this sample code for an identical CDR3. J is TRBJ1-5 and V is TRBV19; D is unclear. The CDR3 sequence is 16 residues long. Trimming pared 6 bases from V and 1 base from J, leaving 16 bases between. Germline V gene sequence: CDR1 LNHDA, CDR2 SQIVND (reference sequence). The CDR3, as DNA: TGTGCCAGTAGGGAGCGGCGCACCCCAAGCAATCAGCCCCAGCATTTT. It translates to CASRERRTPSNQPQHF. Looking up the rest from reference TRBV19 and TRBJ1-5 gives the full variable domain: DGGITQSPKYLFRKEGQNVTLSCEQNLNHDAMYWYRQDPGQGLRLIYYSQIVNDFQKGDIAEGYSVSREKKESFPLTVTSAQKNPTAFYLCASRERRTPSNQPQHFGDGTRLSIL.

The chain combines TRBV23-1 with TRBJ2-5; D remains ambiguous. TRBV23-1 is an ORF; its function is uncertain. The CDR3 has 14 amino acids. The V end was cut by 6 bases, the J end by 2 bases, with 13 bases between. The CDR3 is CASSLEGVQETQYF. CDR3 DNA sequence: TGCGCCAGCAGCCTAGAAGGTGTTCAAGAGACCCAGTACTTC.

The chain uses TRBV10-3 and TRBJ1-2; TRBD1 matches at 9 bases. In germline, CDR1 is ENHRY, CDR2 SYGVKD. The CDR3 runs to 13 residues. After removal of 8 bases from V and 2 bases from J, the junction contained 3 bases not matched to a gene. CDR3 coding DNA: TGTGCCATCGGGGGACAGGGAAACTATGGCTACACCTTC. This encodes CAIGGQGNYGYTF.

The CDR3 nucleotides read TGTGCCAGTAGTATGCGAGGGCTAGCGGGAGCGGAGAAGGTCCACGAGCAGTACTTC. Translation gives CASSMRGLAGAEKVHEQYF. This chain connects TRBV19 to TRBJ2-7; 10 bases are shared with TRBD2. Germline CDR1 LNHDA, CDR2 SQIVND (reference sequence). The J segment lost 5 bases and the V segment lost 3 bases, leaving 19 bases of the junction unmatched. The CDR3 is 19 amino acids.

The chain carries TRBV28 and TRBJ1-1; D is possibly TRBD1 (5 bases). The CDR3 is made up of 13 amino acids. The germline CDR1 and CDR2 sequences are MDHEN and SYDVKM. Trimming stripped 7 bases from V and 4 bases from J, with 13 bases between. The chain's CDR3 is CASTRRGFTEAFF. The CDR3 DNA is TGTGCCAGCACCCGGAGGGGATTCACTGAAGCTTTCTTT.

The chain is built from TRBV29-1 and TRBJ2-7, with D possibly matching TRBD2 (6 bases). This CDR3 is 13 amino acids long. CDR1 is SQVTM, CDR2 ANQGSEA, per germline. The V end lost 4 bases, the J end lost 3 bases, and 13 bases lay between the germline ends. CDR3: CSVASGESYEQYF. CDR3 DNA: TGCAGCGTTGCTTCGGGAGAAAGCTACGAGCAGTACTTC.

The chain recombines TRBV5-5 with TRBJ1-5, with D maybe TRBD1 (6 bases). V shed 3 bases and J shed 0 bases, with 22 bases lying between them. This CDR3 has 19 amino acids. The V gene's germline CDR1 is SGHKS and CDR2 YYEKEE (reference sequence). The DNA of the CDR3 is TGTGCCAGCAGCTGGAGGATGTTGACAGGTCAATATAGCAATCAGCCCCAGCATTTT. Amino acid sequence: CASSWRMLTGQYSNQPQHF.

The gene calls are TRBV28 and TRBJ1-2, with D perhaps matching TRBD1 (5 bases). The CDR3 is made up of 13 amino acids. Per germline, CDR1 MDHEN and CDR2 SYDVKM. The V end lost 6 bases, the J end lost 2 bases, and 10 bases lay between the germline ends. The CDR3 spells CASRRDRNYGYTF. CDR3 sequence (DNA): TGTGCCAGCAGGCGGGACCGAAACTATGGCTACACCTTC.

This chain connects TRBV28 to TRBJ2-2; 7 bases map to TRBD2. CDR3 length equals 17 residues. The junction had 7 bases not matched to a gene; V was cut back by 3 bases and J by 0 bases. Germline values: CDR1 MDHEN, CDR2 SYDVKM. In nucleotides, the CDR3 is TGTGCCAGCAGTTTTTGGGCTAGCGGAGCGAACACCGGGGAGCTGTTTTTT. Translation: CASSFWASGANTGELFF.

This clone was seen only a few times. This chain links TRBV11-2 with TRBJ1-1; unclear D gene. Looked up from germline, CDR1 is SGHAT and CDR2 is FQNNGV. The CDR3 is 13 residues long. V gave up 6 bases and J gave up 0 bases, with 8 bases separating them. The CDR3 region has the DNA TGTGCCAGCAGTGACAACCTGAACACTGAAGCTTTCTTT. Protein sequence: CASSDNLNTEAFF.

The chain uses TRBV28 and TRBJ1-6; 12 positions agree with TRBD1. This CDR3 contains 15 residues. Germline V gene sequence: CDR1 MDHEN, CDR2 SYDVKM. J gave up 9 bases and V 5 bases, and 5 bases lay outside the gene matches. In DNA, the CDR3 is TGTGCCAGCAGTCAGGGACAGGGGGCCTCTTCACCCCTCCACTTT. It translates to CASSQGQGASSPLHF.